The 25 T cell receptor beta chains in this list originate from one sample, sequenced in a study of blood T cells in healthy people across ages. Then a second PCR, running roughly 7 to 11 cycles, was carried out with a sample-barcoded 5' primer and a J-beta primer mix. MiXCR, run by TCRdb on the 5' RACE reads, gives a single entry per CDR3 protein. The table lists 900,000 to 950,000 distinct CDR3 sequences, around 29% of them singletons, with about 9.4% in the top ten. This same sample was also part of a study on T cells of mothers and their children.

The sequencing input was blood. These receptors came from a middle-aged woman in good health.

With regard to this clonotype: One end of the junction varies from germline; a read error may be responsible. The chain carries TRBV30 and TRBJ2-5, with 14 positions matching TRBD2. CDR3 length equals 16 residues. CDR1 and CDR2 from the germline V gene are GTSNPN and SVGIG (reference sequence). The CDR3 DNA reads TGTGTCTGGAGTGTCCCGGGGACTAGCGGGGGAGAGACCCAGTACTTC. Protein sequence: CVWSVPGTSGGETQYF.

A single count supports this clonotype. The rearrangement uses TRBV5-1 and TRBJ1-2, with D uncertain. This CDR3 spans 13 amino acids. V was trimmed by 5 bases and J by 4 bases, leaving 12 bases between them. Germline V gene data show CDR1 as SGHRS and CDR2 as YFSETQ. The CDR3 DNA sequence: TGCGCCAGCAGTTCCGACGCAAGCTATGGCTACACCTTC. This gives the protein CASSSDASYGYTF.

Points on this clonotype: It may be a read error: a sequence one base away is much more abundant. V gene TRBV7-2 combines with J gene TRBJ2-5; D is tentatively TRBD1 or TRBD2 (6 bases each). Germline V lookup: CDR1 SGHTA, CDR2 FQGNSA. This CDR3 is built from 18 residues. Trimming stripped 3 bases from V and 1 base from J, with 21 bases between. The CDR3 spells CASSLGARGRGLQETQYF. CDR3 bases: TGTGCCAGCAGCTTGGGAGCTCGAGGCAGGGGACTCCAAGAGACCCAGTACTTC. Full variable domain (remainder filled in from reference TRBV7-2 and TRBJ2-5): GAGVSQSPSNKVTEKGKDVELRCDPISGHTALYWYRQSLGQGLEFLIYFQGNSAPDKSGLPSDRFSAERTGGSVSTLTIQRTQQEDSAVYLCASSLGARGRGLQETQYFGPGTRLLVL.

The table lists this clonotype with a few counts. The gene calls are TRBV11-2 and TRBJ1-5; D unresolved. CDR1 and CDR2 (germline): SGHAT, FQNNGV. This CDR3 region has 13 residues. Trimming removed 5 bases from V and 6 bases from J, with 11 bases in between. The CDR3 spells CASSPDAGQPQHF. CDR3 in DNA: TGTGCCAGCAGCCCGGACGCGGGTCAGCCCCAGCATTTT. The full variable domain, its missing parts supplied by reference TRBV11-2 and TRBJ1-5, is EAGVAQSPRYKIIEKRQSVAFWCNPISGHATLYWYQQILGQGPKLLIQFQNNGVVDDSQLPKDRFSAERLKGVDSTLKIQPAKLEDSAVYLCASSPDAGQPQHFGDGTRLSIL.

The sample holds a few counts of this clonotype. The gene calls are TRBV18 and TRBJ1-6; TRBD1 might be the D (5 bases). Germline V gives CDR1 KGHSH, CDR2 LQKENI. V was pared by 0 bases and J by 7 bases, with 13 bases between. There are 16 residues in the CDR3. The CDR3 DNA follows: TGTGCCAGCTCACCACCGTCCGGGACGGTAAATTCACCCCTCCACTTT. The encoded protein is CASSPPSGTVNSPLHF.

This rearrangement joins TRBV6-4 to TRBJ1-5; D is possibly TRBD1 (6 bases). V lost 2 bases, J lost 6 bases, and 8 bases lay in between. The germline V gene has CDR1 MRHNA and CDR2 SNTAGT. The CDR3 totals 13 residues. CDR3 sequence (DNA): TGTGCCAGCAGTGACGAACAGGGTCAGCCCCAGCATTTT. It specifies CASSDEQGQPQHF.

The V gene is TRBV27, the J gene TRBJ1-6; 7 nucleotides agree with TRBD1. The CDR3 extends over 18 amino acids. Germline values: CDR1 MNHEY, CDR2 SMNVEV (reference sequence). The trim removed 3 bases at V and 0 bases at J, leaving 8 bases unmatched. As DNA, the CDR3 is TGTGCCAGCAGTTTCCAGGGGGGACCGAGCTCCTATAATTCACCCCTCCACTTT. It translates to CASSFQGGPSSYNSPLHF.

The genes are TRBV2 and TRBJ2-1; TRBD1 aligns across 8 bases. Germline assignment: CDR1 SNHLY and CDR2 FYNNEI. Trimming at V came to 0 bases and at J to 13 bases, leaving 20 bases not matched to a gene. The CDR3 sequence is 18 residues long. The CDR3 DNA reads TGTGCCAGCAGTGAAGCGGTCGTAAGGACAGGGAAGGGGGAGACCCAGTTCTTC. Amino acids: CASSEAVVRTGKGETQFF. Supplemented by reference TRBV2 and TRBJ2-1, the full variable domain reads EPEVTQTPSHQVTQMGQEVILRCVPISNHLYFYWYRQILGQKVEFLVSFYNNEISEKSEIFDDQFSVERPDGSNFTLKIRSTKLEDSAMYFCASSEAVVRTGKGETQFFGPGTRLTVL.

The genes are TRBV28 and TRBJ2-2, with D hard to call. V lost 5 bases to trimming and J lost 2 bases, with 15 bases between them. Germline CDR1 and CDR2: MDHEN and SYDVKM. CDR3 length equals 16 residues. The CDR3 is CASSGVLGINTGELFF. CDR3 DNA: TGTGCCAGCAGTGGGGTCTTGGGAATTAACACCGGGGAGCTGTTTTTT.

The chain combines TRBV4-1 with TRBJ1-2; TRBD1 matches 9 bases. From germline, CDR1 is MGHRA and CDR2 YSYEKL. The CDR3 extends over 15 amino acids. Trimming removed 2 bases from V and 6 bases from J; junction bases left unmatched: 7. The CDR3 region is CASSQLWTGVNGYTF. CDR3 coding DNA: TGCGCCAGCAGCCAATTATGGACAGGGGTGAATGGCTACACCTTC.

The V gene is TRBV3-1, the J gene TRBJ1-1; D gene ambiguous. The ends were cut back, 2 bases at V and 10 bases at J, with 14 bases in the middle. The germline V gene has CDR1 LGHDT and CDR2 YNNKEL (reference sequence). The CDR3 extends over 13 amino acids. Here the CDR3 DNA reads TGTGCCAGCAGCCAACAGGCGGGGAATGGAGCTTTCTTT. Its translation is CASSQQAGNGAFF.

Of note for this clonotype: One junction end does not reproduce the germline sequence, and a read error may be involved. The rearrangement joins TRBV7-7 to TRBJ2-1, with D tentatively TRBD1 (6 bases). The CDR3 covers 14 residues. CDR1 and CDR2 from the germline V gene are SSHAT and FNYEAQ (reference sequence). As DNA, the CDR3 is TGTGCTAGCAGCTTAGAGGGGGTGCGCAATGAGCAGTTCTTC. Its translation: CASSLEGVRNEQFF.

J is TRBJ2-7 and V is TRBV7-2, with 7 bases identical to TRBD1. J was trimmed by 3 bases and V by 5 bases; bases with no gene match: 10. This CDR3 is 15 amino acids long. The V gene's germline CDR1 is SGHTA and CDR2 FQGNSA. The CDR3 spells CASSTHGTAVYEQYF. The CDR3 bases are TGTGCCAGCAGCACGCACGGGACAGCCGTCTACGAGCAGTACTTC.

This clonotype has more than one count but fewer than ten. Possible read error: a much larger clone is one base away. The chain is built from TRBV3-1 and TRBJ2-2; 7 bases map to TRBD1. The V gene's germline CDR1 is LGHDT and CDR2 YNNKEL (reference sequence). The CDR3 runs to 16 residues. Germline trimming cut 4 bases from V and 4 bases from J; bases unmatched to any gene: 9. In nucleotides, the CDR3 is TGTGCCAGCAGCCGAGGACAGGTCCTGAGCACCGGGGAGCTGTTTTTT. This encodes CASSRGQVLSTGELFF. The variable domain in full, completed from reference TRBV3-1 and TRBJ2-2, reads DTAVSQTPKYLVTQMGNDKSIKCEQNLGHDTMYWYKQDSKKFLKIMFSYNNKELIINETVPNRFSPKSPDKAHLNLHINSLELGDSAVYFCASSRGQVLSTGELFFGEGSRLTVL.

This clonotype was observed many times. As DNA, the CDR3 is TGCGCCAGCAGCCCTTACGGGACAGGGGACAGTATGGAGCAGTTCTTC. Residues: CASSPYGTGDSMEQFF. This chain links TRBV5-1 with TRBJ2-1; TRBD1 agrees at 10 bases. This CDR3 has 16 residues. Germline assignment: CDR1 SGHRS and CDR2 YFSETQ. V lost 4 bases, J lost 10 bases, and 14 bases stayed unmatched.

The V gene is TRBV28, the J gene TRBJ1-1, with 7 bases aligning to TRBD1. CDR1 is MDHEN, CDR2 SYDVKM, per germline. The trim removed 8 bases at V and 4 bases at J, leaving 7 bases unmatched. There are 13 residues in the CDR3. This CDR3 reads CASHTAGGTEAFF. The CDR3 region has the DNA TGTGCCAGCCATACCGCAGGGGGCACTGAAGCTTTCTTT.

This clonotype turned up a few times. V and J are TRBV2 and TRBJ2-6, with D possibly TRBD1 on 6 matching bases. Trimming stripped 6 bases from V and 0 bases from J, with 18 bases between. The germline V gene encodes CDR1 SNHLY and CDR2 FYNNEI. The CDR3 has 18 residues. The CDR3 is CASRGDKNSHSGANVLTF. Here the CDR3 DNA reads TGTGCCAGCAGGGGGGACAAGAATTCGCACTCTGGGGCCAACGTCCTGACTTTC.

This clonotype was counted ten times or more. V gene TRBV12-3 or TRBV12-4 combines with J gene TRBJ1-2, with 8 bases aligning to TRBD1. The V segment lost 4 bases and the J segment 5 bases; nucleotides outside the gene matches: 6. The CDR3 length is 14 residues. The CDR3 loop reads CASSSGTGGYGYTF. The CDR3, as DNA: TGTGCCAGCAGTTCGGGGACAGGAGGATATGGCTACACCTTC.

The V call is TRBV7-2, the J call TRBJ2-5, with 10 bases matching TRBD2. V dropped 2 bases and J dropped 2; count of bases not matched to a gene: 11. Germline lookup yields CDR1 SGHTA and CDR2 FQGNSA. This CDR3 region has 18 residues. The CDR3 DNA follows: TGTGCCAGCAGCTTAACCGTATTACTAGCGGGATCTCAAGAGACCCAGTACTTC. This translates into CASSLTVLLAGSQETQYF.

This clonotype was recorded a few times. Germline and junction disagree at one end, which may indicate a read error. The CDR3: CASSQDGSAGANVLTF. The CDR3 DNA reads TGTGCTAGCAGCCAAGATGGGAGCGCTGGGGCCAACGTCCTGACTTTC. This chain joins TRBV4-2 and TRBJ2-6, with D possibly TRBD2 on 5 matching bases. This CDR3 is 16 amino acids long. The germline V gene has CDR1 LGHNA and CDR2 YNFKEQ.

A note on this clonotype: A much larger clone sits a single nucleotide away, making a read error possible. This chain connects TRBV3-1 to TRBJ2-1, with no clear D. Germline assignment: CDR1 LGHDT and CDR2 YNNKEL (reference sequence). The CDR3 is made up of 12 amino acids. Deletions cut 3 bases from V and 9 bases from J, with 9 bases between. The CDR3 region has the DNA TGTGCCAGCAGCCAGACCTCAAGTGAGCAGTTCTTC. Amino acid sequence: CASSQTSSEQFF.

This clonotype was seen a handful of times. This sequence joins TRBV4-3 and TRBJ2-3; TRBD2 agrees at 13 bases. V shed 1 base, J shed 4 bases, and the junction held 8 bases outside the gene matches. This CDR3 contains 18 residues. The germline gives CDR1 LGHNA, CDR2 YSLEER. For the CDR3, the DNA is TGCGCCAGCAGCCAAGTCCCTTTCGGACTAGCGGGGGCAGATACGCAGTATTTT. Its protein product is CASSQVPFGLAGADTQYF.

The chain joins TRBV2 to TRBJ1-1; 8 bases are shared with TRBD1. V lost 7 bases to trimming and J lost 5 bases; unmatched junction nucleotides: 9. Per germline, CDR1 SNHLY and CDR2 FYNNEI. The CDR3 runs 14 residues. The CDR3 loop is CASIARGRGTEAFF. The CDR3 DNA is TGTGCCAGCATCGCCAGGGGGCGAGGGACTGAAGCTTTCTTT.

Here the CDR3 reads CASSLTLAGGIDTQYF. The CDR3 region has the DNA TGTGCCAGCAGCTTAACCTTAGCGGGGGGGATAGATACGCAGTATTTT. The chain couples TRBV7-6 to TRBJ2-3, with 11 bases fitting TRBD2. This CDR3 has 16 residues. Germline CDR1 is SGHVS and CDR2 is FNYEAQ. V lost 2 bases to trimming and J lost 5 bases; unmatched junction nucleotides: 6.

In this sample, this clonotype turned up once. A much larger clone differs from this one at a single base, so this may be a read error. This chain links TRBV5-5 with TRBJ1-2; the D gene is possibly TRBD1 (5 bases). The CDR3 covers 14 residues. Germline CDR1 reads SGHKS; CDR2 reads YYEKEE (reference sequence). CDR3 protein: CASSPDGGGYRYTF. CDR3 bases: TGTGCCAGCAGCCCTGACGGGGGTGGCTATCGCTACACCTTC.